Listed here is a single TCR beta chain. Its antigen is not yet known. It has no much larger one-base neighbor in the sample; base qualities were not kept. The germline V gene (reference sequence) provides CDR1 SGHKS and CDR2 YYEKEE. V gives up 0 bases and J gives up 4 bases, and the segment between their germline ends measures 19 bases. CDR3 length: 17 amino acids, cysteine to phenylalanine. Only the CDR3 part of the read is kept: 51 bases, read in frame from the first base. These data belong to a study of glioma-infiltrating T cells after dendritic cell vaccination (dated by TCRdb to about 2016). Looking at the study overall: A cohort of about 15 glioblastoma patients from Phase I and II dendritic cell vaccination trials was included, of whom 9 were newly diagnosed and 6 had recurrent disease. Autologous tumor lysate-pulsed dendritic cell vaccination was administered to the patients between about 2003 and 2012. The vaccine was prepared from monocyte-derived dendritic cells that were cultured for roughly 7 days with IL-4 and GM-CSF and then pulsed overnight with autologous tumor lysate. Each patient got three intradermal injections of the dendritic cell vaccine, spaced at biweekly intervals, in the arm below the axilla. In glioblastoma patients vaccinated with dendritic cells, deep sequencing of TCR beta CDR3 regions served to measure the amount of tumor-infiltrating lymphocytes and to compare repertoires between tumor and blood. Survival after dendritic cell vaccination was correlated with TCR sequencing metrics such as TIL content and the overlap between tumor and blood repertoires. Results and caveats for the whole study, not just this receptor: The response model built on TCR overlap across three groups was characterized as speculative, with prospective validation still needed. After dendritic cell vaccination, a higher estimated pretreatment TIL content predicted longer time to progression and longer overall survival. The cohort was small and heterogeneous, only a few patients had full blood and tumor sets, and even fewer had initial-recurrent tumor pairs. No direct relationship between TCR clonality and survival was found, suggesting a diverse polyclonal response may matter.

Selection of patients required sufficient residual fresh-frozen tumor tissue and over two years of available survival data. Although molecular status otherwise differed among the glioblastoma patients, no patient had an isocitrate dehydrogenase mutation. PBMC were collected before vaccination, two weeks after the third vaccination, and at tumor progression if tumor progression occurred. The Qiagen DNeasy Blood extraction Kit was used to extract genomic DNA. The immunoSEQ assay amplified TCRB CDR3 regions from roughly 2 micrograms of genomic DNA, or from all available DNA when less than that amount was available. For multiplex PCR, 60 forward primers for TCR V beta segments and 13 reverse primers for J beta segments were used. To estimate reads per starting template, synthetic control templates were spiked into each sample at limiting dilution. Reads of 87 bp were generated by sequencing on the Illumina HiSeq System. In the source study's methods: To remove PCR and sequencing errors, closely related sequences were merged with a nearest neighbor algorithm. TCR overlap was defined as the percentage of unique tumor TCR beta sequences that were also present in the same patient's peripheral blood. Entries here come from immuneACCESS through TCRdb and include only in-frame sequences with V and J called. Some clones fail to appear in such tables; in the studies checked, an unresolved V gene covers under half of the shortfall, and the cause of the remainder is unknown. The DNA gave D and trimming, while V, J and clone size come from that table. Across this sample there are tens of thousands of clones, with roughly 80% seen only once. 2.1% of the sample comes from the top ten.

The starting material was blood, obtained before dendritic cell vaccination. The TCR comes from a human donor with glioblastoma. The chain is made from TRBV5-5 and TRBJ1-1; TRBD1 is a possible D gene, resting on 6 matching bases. At the DNA level, the sequence is TGTGCCAGCAGCTTGGAGACAGGTCCTGTCTTGGGCACTGAAGCTTTCTTT. It translates to CASSLETGPVLGTEAFF. With the rest looked up from the reference TRBV5-5 and TRBJ1-1 genes rather than sequenced, the full variable domain is DAGVTQSPTHLIKTRGQQVTLRCSPISGHKSVSWYQQVLGQGPQFIFQYYEKEERGRGNFPDRFSARQFPNYSSELNVNALLLGDSALYLCASSLETGPVLGTEAFFGQGTRLTVV.